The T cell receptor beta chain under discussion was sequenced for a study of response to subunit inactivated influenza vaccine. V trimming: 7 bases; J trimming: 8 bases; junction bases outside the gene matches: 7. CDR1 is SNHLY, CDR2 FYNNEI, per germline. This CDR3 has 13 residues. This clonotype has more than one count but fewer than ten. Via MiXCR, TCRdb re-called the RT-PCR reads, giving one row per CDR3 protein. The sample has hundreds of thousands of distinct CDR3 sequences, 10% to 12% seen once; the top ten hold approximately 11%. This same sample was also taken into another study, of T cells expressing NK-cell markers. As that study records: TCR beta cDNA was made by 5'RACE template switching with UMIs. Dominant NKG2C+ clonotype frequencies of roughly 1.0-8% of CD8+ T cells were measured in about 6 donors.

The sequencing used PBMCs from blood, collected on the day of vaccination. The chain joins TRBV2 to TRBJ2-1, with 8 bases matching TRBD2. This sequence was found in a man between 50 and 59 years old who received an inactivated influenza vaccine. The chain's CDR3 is CASTLGGGDEQFF. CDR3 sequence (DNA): TGTGCCAGCACCCTCGGGGGGGGTGATGAGCAGTTCTTC.